The text below deals with one TCR beta chain. The clone's antigen remains unknown. Base qualities are not recorded, but no much larger clone differs from it by a single base. TCRbeta CDR3 regions were amplified from genomic DNA using the immunoSEQ Assay, a bias-controlled multiplex PCR. As for the authors' bioinformatics: The number of nucleated cells in each sample was estimated by amplification of reference gene primers within the assay. To quantify the absolute abundance of each unique TCRbeta CDR3 rearrangement, sequence reads were collapsed and filtered. For each sample, productive Simpson clonality was calculated by taking the square root of Simpson's diversity index across productive rearrangements. The clones in this table, taken by TCRdb from immuneACCESS, are in-frame only. Not every clone is retained; where verified, under half of the shortfall comes from an unresolved V gene, and the cause of the rest is unknown. The D gene and trimming were derived from the DNA, and the V and J assignments and clone size from that table. This sample gives 120,000 to 150,000 clones in total; 80% to 90% of them show up just once. The top ten clonotypes cover roughly 2.6% of the sample.

The sample originates from a study of blood T cell repertoires in COVID-19 (TCRdb year 2020). Study-level background: Samples from collaborators originated in the United States, Italy and Spain and spanned both the acute and convalescent phases of COVID-19. Samples came from the ongoing ImmuneRACE study (first 160 participants) plus 1,254 subjects from 6 global collaborators. Where HLA class I and class II types were available, the types were taken from metadata supplied by the sample provider, not from assay-based typing. The material from the prospective study consisted of cDNA or gDNA derived from T cells, B-cell-depleted T cells, or PBMCs. Subjects who had been exposed to COVID-19, were actively infected with it, or had recovered from it provided the deeply sampled blood TCRbeta repertoires that made up the dataset. Nearly every sample came with metadata listing a de-identified subject ID, COVID-19 status, age in years and sex. A freely available public database, intended as a resource for researchers studying the immune response to SARS-CoV-2, is where the repertoires were released.

Broader findings and caveats from the paper: The amount of clinical and demographic metadata varied by source and participant and was provided uncurated.

Whole blood was collected in K2EDTA tubes by collaborating institutions according to the institutions' own protocols. For TCRbeta analysis, collaborators shipped samples as frozen whole blood, isolated PBMCs, or DNA extracted from either of those sample types. The CDR3 holds 15 amino acids from the cysteine to the phenylalanine. Solely the CDR3 DNA is kept, with 45 bases framed from the first base. For CDR1 and CDR2, the germline V gene lists SGDLS and YYNGEE. Trimming costs V 4 bases and J 6 bases, and their ends lie 14 bases apart. This clonotype was sampled from a human donor with acute or convalescent COVID-19. The donor label of this sample is uncertain. Sequenced sample: peripheral blood. The chain links TRBV9 with TRBJ1-6; tentative D gene TRBD1, with 6 bases matching. The CDR3 has the sequence CASSSTGRGNSPLHF. At the DNA level, the sequence is TGTGCCAGCAGCTCAACAGGGCGAGGTAATTCACCCCTCCACTTT.